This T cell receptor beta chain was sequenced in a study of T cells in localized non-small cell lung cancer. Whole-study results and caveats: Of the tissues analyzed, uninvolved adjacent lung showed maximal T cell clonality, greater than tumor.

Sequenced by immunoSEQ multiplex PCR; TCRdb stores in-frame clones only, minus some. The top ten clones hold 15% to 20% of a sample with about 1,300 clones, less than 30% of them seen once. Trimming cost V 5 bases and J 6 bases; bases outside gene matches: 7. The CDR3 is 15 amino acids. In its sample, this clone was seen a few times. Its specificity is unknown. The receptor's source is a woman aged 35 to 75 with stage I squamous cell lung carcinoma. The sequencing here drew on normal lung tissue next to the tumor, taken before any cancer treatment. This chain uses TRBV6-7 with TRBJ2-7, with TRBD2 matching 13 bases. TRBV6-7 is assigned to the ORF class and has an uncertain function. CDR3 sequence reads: CASSEAGLAGIEQYF. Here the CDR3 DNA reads TGTGCCAGCAGTGAAGCGGGACTAGCGGGAATCGAGCAGTACTTC.